A selection of T cell receptor beta chains follows, all from one sample in a study of blood T cell repertoires in COVID-19. Repertoires were generated with immunoSEQ multiplex PCR, while TCRdb's copy carries only in-frame clones and drops some. The sample holds some 320,000 clones, approximately 85% seen once. Input material: peripheral blood. These receptors were obtained from a human donor in a cohort sampled during active COVID-19. Each CDR3 is given with its conserved first and last residue. Fields, in order: V gene, J gene, D gene, clone size, CDR3 DNA, CDR3 protein. D genes are given only for firm matches. Clone size is stated in some rows and not others, as once, few, many or a class when expanded.

v_gene: TRBV4-1; j_gene: TRBJ1-1; d_gene: TRBD1; abundance: once; CDR3nt: TGCGCCAGCAGCCCCGGGACAGGGGGCATGAACACTGAAGCTTTCTTT; CDR3aa: CASSPGTGGMNTEAFF
v_gene: TRBV11-2; j_gene: TRBJ2-7; d_gene: NA; abundance: NA; CDR3nt: TGTGCCAGCAGCTTAGATTTGCGAGCCTACGAGCAGTACTTC; CDR3aa: CASSLDLRAYEQYF
v_gene: TRBV18; j_gene: TRBJ2-3; d_gene: NA; abundance: NA; CDR3nt: TGTGCCAGCTCACCACCCGGGAGACTTAAAACAGATACGCAGTATTTT; CDR3aa: CASSPPGRLKTDTQYF
v_gene: TRBV7-9; j_gene: TRBJ2-1; d_gene: NA; abundance: NA; CDR3nt: TGTGCCAGCAGCAGGACAGCCGGCTCCTACAATGAGCAGTTCTTC; CDR3aa: CASSRTAGSYNEQFF
v_gene: TRBV7-9; j_gene: TRBJ1-2; d_gene: NA; abundance: NA; CDR3nt: TGTGCCAGCAGCTTAGTGGAGCACTATGGCTACACCTTC; CDR3aa: CASSLVEHYGYTF
v_gene: TRBV28; j_gene: TRBJ2-7; d_gene: NA; abundance: NA; CDR3nt: TGTGCCAGCACTAAAAGCTCCTACGAGCAGTACTTC; CDR3aa: CASTKSSYEQYF
v_gene: TRBV18; j_gene: TRBJ2-3; d_gene: NA; abundance: NA; CDR3nt: TGTGCCAGCTCAGCAATCGCCGGGACTCTTCGCACAGATACGCAGTATTTT; CDR3aa: CASSAIAGTLRTDTQYF
v_gene: TRBV6-6; j_gene: TRBJ2-2; d_gene: NA; abundance: NA; CDR3nt: TGTGCCAGCAGTTGGGGGGGCGACACCGGGGAGCTGTTTTTT; CDR3aa: CASSWGGDTGELFF
v_gene: TRBV3-1/TRBV3-2; j_gene: TRBJ2-7; d_gene: TRBD1; abundance: NA; CDR3nt: TGTGCCAGCAGCCGGGACAGGGTTACCTACGAGCAGTACTTC; CDR3aa: CASSRDRVTYEQYF
v_gene: TRBV4-1; j_gene: TRBJ2-7; d_gene: TRBD1; abundance: NA; CDR3nt: TGCGCCAGCAGACTCGGACAGGGCGTCTACGAGCAGTACTTC; CDR3aa: CASRLGQGVYEQYF
v_gene: TRBV15; j_gene: TRBJ1-2; d_gene: NA; abundance: NA; CDR3nt: TGTGCCACCAGCCCCGGGAGAGGGTTCTATGGCTACACCTTC; CDR3aa: CATSPGRGFYGYTF
v_gene: TRBV29-1; j_gene: TRBJ2-4; d_gene: NA; abundance: NA; CDR3nt: TGCAGCGTCGAGGCGGACAGAAACCCAAACATTCAGTACTTC; CDR3aa: CSVEADRNPNIQYF
v_gene: TRBV24-1; j_gene: TRBJ2-2; d_gene: TRBD2; abundance: NA; CDR3nt: TGTGCCACCAGCCCTTCCTCGGGAGGGACCGGGGAGCTGTTTTTT; CDR3aa: CATSPSSGGTGELFF
v_gene: TRBV29-1; j_gene: TRBJ2-7; d_gene: TRBD1; abundance: NA; CDR3nt: TGCAGCGTTGGGGACAGGAACTACGAGCAGTACTTC; CDR3aa: CSVGDRNYEQYF
v_gene: TRBV11-2; j_gene: TRBJ1-5; d_gene: NA; abundance: NA; CDR3nt: TGTGCCAGCAGCTTAGAACGGGGGCAGCCCCAGCATTTT; CDR3aa: CASSLERGQPQHF
v_gene: TRBV19; j_gene: TRBJ2-1; d_gene: NA; abundance: NA; CDR3nt: TGTGCCAGTAGTATAGACCGGAATGAGCAGTTCTTC; CDR3aa: CASSIDRNEQFF
v_gene: TRBV7-9; j_gene: TRBJ1-2; d_gene: TRBD1; abundance: NA; CDR3nt: TGTGCCAGCAGCTTAGTTGGACAGGGGGACTATGGCTACACCTTC; CDR3aa: CASSLVGQGDYGYTF
v_gene: TRBV6-1; j_gene: TRBJ1-2; d_gene: NA; abundance: NA; CDR3nt: TGTGCCAGCAGCCCCTGGGCATATGGCTACACCTTC; CDR3aa: CASSPWAYGYTF
v_gene: TRBV5-5; j_gene: TRBJ2-6; d_gene: NA; abundance: NA; CDR3nt: TGTGCCAGCAGTTCCCCTCTACCGGGCTCTGGGGCCAACGTCCTGACTTTC; CDR3aa: CASSSPLPGSGANVLTF
v_gene: TRBV25-1; j_gene: TRBJ1-4; d_gene: NA; abundance: NA; CDR3nt: TGTGCCAGCAGTTTCGCGTCAACTAATGAAAAACTGTTTTTT; CDR3aa: CASSFASTNEKLFF
v_gene: TRBV7-2; j_gene: TRBJ2-7; d_gene: TRBD2; abundance: NA; CDR3nt: TGTGCCAGCAGCTTAGAACTAGCGGGGGCCTACGAGCAGTACTTC; CDR3aa: CASSLELAGAYEQYF
v_gene: TRBV27; j_gene: TRBJ1-2; d_gene: NA; abundance: NA; CDR3nt: TGTGCCAGCAGTCTTACCGGAGAATTTGGCTACACCTTC; CDR3aa: CASSLTGEFGYTF
v_gene: TRBV6-5; j_gene: TRBJ2-7; d_gene: TRBD1; abundance: NA; CDR3nt: TGTGCCAGCACCCCCATTCAGGGGGCAAACTACGAGCAGTACTTC; CDR3aa: CASTPIQGANYEQYF
v_gene: TRBV9; j_gene: TRBJ2-3; d_gene: NA; abundance: NA; CDR3nt: TGTGCCAGCAGCGTAGATTGGCGGGGTGCCCCAGGTACGCAGTATTTT; CDR3aa: CASSVDWRGAPGTQYF
v_gene: TRBV10-2; j_gene: TRBJ1-3; d_gene: NA; abundance: NA; CDR3nt: TGCGCCAGCAGTGAGCCTCAGGGGCCGTCTGGAAACACCATATATTTT; CDR3aa: CASSEPQGPSGNTIYF
v_gene: TRBV18; j_gene: TRBJ1-2; d_gene: NA; abundance: NA; CDR3nt: TGTGCCAGCTCACCACTTGCGGGGAACTATGGCTACACCTTC; CDR3aa: CASSPLAGNYGYTF
v_gene: TRBV5-3; j_gene: TRBJ1-5; d_gene: NA; abundance: NA; CDR3nt: TGTGCCAGAAAACATAGCAATCAGCCCCAGCATTTT; CDR3aa: CARKHSNQPQHF
v_gene: TRBV27; j_gene: TRBJ1-2; d_gene: TRBD1; abundance: once; CDR3nt: TGTGCCAGCAGTCTTGATGGGACAGAGATTTTCGTAGGTGGCTACACCTTC; CDR3aa: CASSLDGTEIFVGGYTF
v_gene: TRBV2; j_gene: TRBJ1-4; d_gene: NA; abundance: NA; CDR3nt: TGTACCCAGCAGGCAGGGGTAAATGAAAAACTGTTTTTT; CDR3aa: CTQQAGVNEKLFF
v_gene: TRBV7-3; j_gene: TRBJ2-7; d_gene: NA; abundance: NA; CDR3nt: TGTGCCAGCAGCCCGGGGGTAGGGTCTGAGCAGTACTTC; CDR3aa: CASSPGVGSEQYF
v_gene: TRBV5-5; j_gene: TRBJ2-7; d_gene: NA; abundance: NA; CDR3nt: TGTGCCAGCAGCGCTGACAGCACTTACGAGCAGTACTTC; CDR3aa: CASSADSTYEQYF
v_gene: TRBV10-2; j_gene: TRBJ1-6; d_gene: NA; abundance: NA; CDR3nt: TGCGCCAGCAGTGAGCCGGGTTCACCCCTCCACTTT; CDR3aa: CASSEPGSPLHF
v_gene: TRBV3-1/TRBV3-2; j_gene: TRBJ1-1; d_gene: NA; abundance: NA; CDR3nt: TGTGCCAGCAGCCAAGTGCCGATGCGGGGGGCGGACACTGAAGCTTTCTTT; CDR3aa: CASSQVPMRGADTEAFF
v_gene: TRBV27; j_gene: TRBJ2-7; d_gene: TRBD1; abundance: NA; CDR3nt: TGTGCCAGCAGTCAGTCCCGGGACAGGGACTCCTACGAGCAGTACTTC; CDR3aa: CASSQSRDRDSYEQYF
v_gene: TRBV3-1/TRBV3-2; j_gene: TRBJ1-2; d_gene: NA; abundance: NA; CDR3nt: TGTGCCAGCAGCCAAGGGCCCGGGCGGGCCTATGGCTACACCTTC; CDR3aa: CASSQGPGRAYGYTF
v_gene: TRBV5-4; j_gene: TRBJ1-4; d_gene: TRBD1; abundance: NA; CDR3nt: TGTGCCAGCAGCTTGGGAGGACAGGGGATTGCAACTAATGAAAAACTGTTTTTT; CDR3aa: CASSLGGQGIATNEKLFF
v_gene: TRBV24-1; j_gene: TRBJ2-3; d_gene: NA; abundance: NA; CDR3nt: TGTGCCACCAGCGGAGCTAGCACAGATACGCAGTATTTT; CDR3aa: CATSGASTDTQYF
v_gene: TRBV27; j_gene: TRBJ2-2; d_gene: TRBD2; abundance: NA; CDR3nt: TGTGCCAGCAGTTACGGGGCGGGGGGTACCGGGGAGCTGTTTTTT; CDR3aa: CASSYGAGGTGELFF
v_gene: TRBV6-5; j_gene: TRBJ2-7; d_gene: NA; abundance: NA; CDR3nt: TGTGCCACTCGGACGGGGGACTACGAGCAGTACTTC; CDR3aa: CATRTGDYEQYF
v_gene: TRBV2; j_gene: TRBJ1-5; d_gene: NA; abundance: NA; CDR3nt: TGTGCCAGCAGTGAAGGGCAGGGAATAGGCAGCAATCAGCCCCAGCATTTT; CDR3aa: CASSEGQGIGSNQPQHF